The rows below give T cell receptor beta chains drawn from one sample of a study of control samples from healthy donors and cancer patients. Profiled with immunoSEQ multiplex PCR; TCRdb holds only in-frame clones, not every one. The sample includes around 160,000 clones, approximately 93% of them seen just once. Sequenced: blood. The receptor source for this set is a man aged 18 to 30 in good health. Both conserved end residues are part of each CDR3. The order of the fields is D gene, J gene, V gene, clone size, CDR3 protein, CDR3 DNA. A D gene is named only where the DNA matches it firmly. Not every row has a clone size; where given, it reads once, few, many or a size class.

-,TRBJ2-2,TRBV9,-,CASSVDLYTGELFF,TGTGCCAGCAGCGTAGACCTATACACCGGGGAGCTGTTTTTT
-,TRBJ1-1,TRBV27,few,CASSWTQNTEAFF,TGTGCCAGCAGTTGGACTCAAAACACTGAAGCTTTCTTT
-,TRBJ1-5,TRBV6-5,-,CASSTMGQPQHF,TGTGCCAGCAGTACGATGGGTCAGCCCCAGCATTTT
-,TRBJ2-3,TRBV7-3,-,CASSLLGSGTDTQYF,TGTGCCAGCAGCTTGTTAGGAAGCGGGACAGATACGCAGTATTTT
TRBD2,TRBJ2-2,TRBV6-4,-,CASSDGLASGELFF,TGTGCCAGCAGTGACGGACTAGCGAGCGGGGAGCTGTTTTTT
TRBD2,TRBJ2-7,TRBV5-4,-,CASSLAPREGREQYF,TGTGCCAGCAGCTTGGCTCCGCGGGAGGGCCGTGAGCAGTACTTC
-,TRBJ1-3,TRBV3-1/TRBV3-2,-,CASSLQGGGNTIYF,TGTGCCAGCAGCCTGCAGGGCGGTGGAAACACCATATATTTT
-,TRBJ2-5,TRBV7-8,-,CASSFFIQETQYF,TGTGCCAGCAGCTTTTTTATCCAAGAGACCCAGTACTTC
TRBD2,TRBJ2-1,TRBV7-2,-,CASSVGLAGLAEQFF,TGTGCCAGCAGCGTAGGACTAGCGGGTCTTGCTGAGCAGTTCTTC
TRBD2,TRBJ2-7,TRBV7-2,-,CASSLGLAGGEQYF,TGTGCCAGCAGCTTAGGGCTAGCGGGGGGCGAGCAGTACTTC
-,TRBJ2-1,TRBV20-1,-,CSAVVFNEQFF,TGCAGTGCGGTGGTTTTCAATGAGCAGTTCTTC
-,TRBJ2-5,TRBV30,-,CAWSDVGLGPQYQYF,TGTGCCTGGAGTGACGTGGGCTTAGGGCCTCAATACCAGTACTTC
TRBD2,TRBJ2-1,TRBV27,-,CASSLGSGALQEQFF,TGTGCCAGCAGTTTAGGTAGCGGGGCTCTGCAGGAGCAGTTCTTC
-,TRBJ2-7,TRBV4-1,-,CASSQLRTASYEQYF,TGCGCCAGCAGCCAACTTAGGACGGCCTCCTACGAGCAGTACTTC
-,TRBJ2-2,TRBV6-6,-,CASTKAGELFF,TGTGCCAGCACCAAAGCCGGGGAGCTGTTTTTT
-,TRBJ2-5,TRBV6-2/TRBV6-3,-,CASTPPGGGQETQYF,TGTGCCAGCACCCCACCAGGAGGGGGCCAAGAGACCCAGTACTTC
-,TRBJ1-6,TRBV20-1,-,CSASAGIGSPLHF,TGCAGTGCTAGTGCAGGAATCGGGTCGCCCCTCCACTTT
-,TRBJ1-1,TRBV9,-,CASSVAGIGMNTEAFF,TGTGCCAGCAGCGTAGCTGGAATAGGAATGAACACTGAAGCTTTCTTT
TRBD2,TRBJ2-7,TRBV7-8,-,CASSLDSGTTNYEQYF,TGTGCCAGCAGCTTAGACAGCGGGACGACTAACTACGAGCAGTACTTC
-,TRBJ2-7,TRBV28,-,CASSASTGTPLFEQYF,TGTGCCAGCAGTGCTTCTACCGGGACCCCCCTCTTTGAGCAGTACTTC
TRBD1,TRBJ2-3,TRBV11-3,-,CASSPGPGQITDTQYF,TGTGCCAGCAGCCCCGGTCCGGGACAGATTACAGATACGCAGTATTTT
-,TRBJ2-7,TRBV18,-,CASSRPTETYEQYF,TGTGCCAGCTCACGCCCGACGGAGACCTACGAGCAGTACTTC
-,TRBJ1-5,TRBV28,-,CASSQNEASPASQPQHF,TGTGCCAGCAGCCAGAATGAGGCCAGCCCAGCCTCTCAGCCCCAGCATTTT
TRBD2,TRBJ2-3,TRBV5-1,-,CASSLRTSGGSVTDTQYF,TGCGCCAGCAGCTTAAGGACTAGCGGGGGATCCGTCACAGATACGCAGTATTTT
TRBD2,TRBJ2-2,TRBV4-1,-,CASSQASGGLNTGELFF,TGCGCCAGCAGCCAGGCCAGCGGGGGCCTTAACACCGGGGAGCTGTTTTTT
-,TRBJ2-7,TRBV7-2,-,CASSLTYEQYF,TGTGCCAGCAGTCTCACTTACGAGCAGTACTTC
TRBD2,TRBJ2-1,TRBV13,once,CASSLKEREPAEQFF,TGTGCCAGCAGCTTGAAGGAGCGGGAGCCCGCGGAGCAGTTCTTC
-,TRBJ2-2,TRBV9,once,CASSPSLGGMNTGELFF,TGTGCCAGCAGCCCCAGTCTAGGAGGGATGAACACCGGGGAGCTGTTTTTT
-,TRBJ1-5,TRBV15,-,CATSRGTVGGNQPQHF,TGTGCCACCAGCAGAGGGACAGTTGGGGGCAATCAGCCCCAGCATTTT
-,TRBJ1-5,TRBV20-1,-,CSAGGLEGQPQHF,TGCAGTGCTGGTGGGCTAGAGGGTCAGCCCCAGCATTTT
-,TRBJ1-1,TRBV25-1,-,CASRGWNTEAFF,TGTGCCAGCAGGGGATGGAACACTGAAGCTTTCTTT
TRBD2,TRBJ2-7,TRBV5-4,once,CASSRKGTTYEQYF,TGTGCCAGCAGCAGGAAAGGGACTACCTACGAGCAGTACTTC
-,TRBJ1-1,TRBV10-3,-,CAIRGYENQPAFF,TGTGCCATCAGGGGGTATGAGAATCAGCCAGCTTTCTTT
-,TRBJ1-3,TRBV13,once,CASSLEVSGGNTIYF,TGTGCCAGCAGCTTAGAGGTTTCTGGCGGAAACACCATATATTTT
-,TRBJ2-3,TRBV11-3,-,CASSPGLDTDTQYF,TGTGCCAGCAGTCCGGGACTGGACACAGATACGCAGTATTTT
-,TRBJ2-2,TRBV30,-,CAWSYMGELFF,TGTGCCTGGAGTTATATGGGGGAGCTGTTTTTT
-,TRBJ1-5,TRBV6-5,few,CASNPRGDQPQHF,TGTGCCAGCAACCCCAGGGGCGATCAGCCCCAGCATTTT
-,TRBJ1-6,TRBV7-2,-,CASSPRVPGHSPLHF,TGTGCCAGCAGCCCTCGGGTCCCGGGCCATTCACCCCTCCACTTT
TRBD1,TRBJ1-4,TRBV4-2,-,CASSQDLGTGPNEKLFF,TGTGCCAGCAGCCAAGATCTGGGGACAGGCCCTAATGAAAAACTGTTTTTT
TRBD1,TRBJ2-7,TRBV6-5,few,CASSYSATGGYEQYF,TGTGCCAGCAGTTACTCGGCGACAGGGGGCTACGAGCAGTACTTC
-,TRBJ1-5,TRBV19,-,CASSQQGHHGIAGNQPQHF,TGTGCCAGTAGTCAACAGGGCCACCACGGGATAGCAGGCAATCAGCCCCAGCATTTT
TRBD2,TRBJ2-3,TRBV9,-,CASSVGPSGSTDTQYF,TGTGCCAGCAGCGTAGGTCCCAGCGGGAGTACAGATACGCAGTATTTT
TRBD2,TRBJ2-3,TRBV27,-,CASSLSGSISDTQYF,TGTGCCAGCAGTTTAAGCGGGAGTATTTCAGATACGCAGTATTTT
TRBD2,TRBJ2-5,TRBV9,-,CASSGGLASEETQYF,TGTGCCAGCAGCGGGGGACTAGCGTCAGAAGAGACCCAGTACTTC
-,TRBJ1-3,TRBV2,-,CASRNIQGGSGNTIYF,TGTGCCAGCAGGAACATTCAGGGTGGCTCTGGAAACACCATATATTTT
TRBD2,TRBJ2-5,TRBV28,once,CASSSGTSRKETQYF,TGTGCCAGCAGTTCAGGGACTAGCCGCAAGGAGACCCAGTACTTC
TRBD1,TRBJ1-1,TRBV28,-,CASSLPYRGIGNTEAFF,TGTGCCAGCAGTTTACCGTACAGGGGAATAGGGAACACTGAAGCTTTCTTT
-,TRBJ2-2,TRBV6-6,once,CASSTTGELFF,TGTGCCAGTTCAACGACCGGGGAGCTGTTTTTT
-,TRBJ2-1,TRBV7-2,-,CASSLAGRYNEQFF,TGTGCCAGCAGCTTAGCCGGGAGATACAATGAGCAGTTCTTC
-,TRBJ2-2,TRBV6-5,-,CASSSGSTRDTGELFF,TGTGCCAGCAGTTCAGGCTCAACGAGGGACACCGGGGAGCTGTTTTTT
TRBD1,TRBJ2-5,TRBV3-1/TRBV3-2,-,CASSQYRPGTGLQETQYF,TGTGCCAGCAGCCAGTATCGACCCGGGACAGGGCTTCAAGAGACCCAGTACTTC
TRBD2,TRBJ2-2,TRBV6-2/TRBV6-3,once,CASSALAGDPGELFF,TGTGCCAGCAGTGCCCTAGCGGGAGACCCCGGGGAGCTGTTTTTT
TRBD1,TRBJ1-2,TRBV27,-,CASSYRGSVNYGYTF,TGTGCCAGCAGTTACAGGGGTTCCGTAAACTATGGCTACACCTTC
-,TRBJ1-5,TRBV28,-,CASSRGFGNQPQHF,TGTGCCAGCAGTCGGGGCTTTGGCAATCAGCCCCAGCATTTT
-,TRBJ1-2,TRBV4-2,-,CASSQGSRGAVGYTF,TGTGCCAGCAGCCAAGGGAGCAGGGGAGCGGTCGGCTACACCTTC